The T cell receptor beta chain under discussion was sequenced for a study of a mutant IDH1 vaccine in newly diagnosed glioma. About the research overall: Of the patients given treatment, about 62% were male and around 38% were female, and a mean age of about 40 years was recorded.

Produced via immunoSEQ multiplex PCR; TCRdb's table is partial and in-frame only. The data show roughly 74,000 clones, over 75% seen once. The CDR3 runs 13 residues. The germline V gene encodes CDR1 SNHLY and CDR2 FYNNEI. With 5 bases removed from V and 5 bases from J, the gap between germline ends came to 10 bases. The time point denotes: week 23, last vaccination. In every dose of vaccine, 300 ug of mutant IDH1 20-mer peptide was given alongside topical imiquimod. This clone appeared a few times. Its cognate antigen is unknown. This receptor was identified in a man aged 30 to 45 with glioma. Some clones in this sample may be carry-over from other donors' samples. The chain employs TRBV2 and TRBJ1-3, with D perhaps matching TRBD1 (5 bases). Sequencing was performed on PBMCs, taken from a glioma patient whose treatment included an IDH1 peptide vaccine. This CDR3 reads CASSTGARNTIYF. CDR3 sequence (DNA): TGTGCCAGCAGTACCGGGGCCCGAAACACCATATATTTT.